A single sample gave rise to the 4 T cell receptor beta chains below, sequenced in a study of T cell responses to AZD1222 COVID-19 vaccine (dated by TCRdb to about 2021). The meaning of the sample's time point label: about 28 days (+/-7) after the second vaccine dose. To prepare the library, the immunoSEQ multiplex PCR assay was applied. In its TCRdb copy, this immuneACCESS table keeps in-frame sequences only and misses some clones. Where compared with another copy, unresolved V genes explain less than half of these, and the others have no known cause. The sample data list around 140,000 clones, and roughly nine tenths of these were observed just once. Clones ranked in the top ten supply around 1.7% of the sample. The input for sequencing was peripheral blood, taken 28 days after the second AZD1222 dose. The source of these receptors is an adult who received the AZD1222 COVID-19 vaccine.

CDR3 sequence reads: CATHLRDGFSYEQYF. As DNA, the CDR3 is TGTGCCACCCACCTCCGGGACGGCTTCTCCTACGAGCAGTACTTC. This chain uses TRBV28 with TRBJ2-7, with D possibly being TRBD1 or TRBD2 (5 bases each). The CDR3 runs to 15 residues. Trimming removed 10 bases at V and 0 bases at J, with 19 bases between. Germline values: CDR1 MDHEN, CDR2 SYDVKM.

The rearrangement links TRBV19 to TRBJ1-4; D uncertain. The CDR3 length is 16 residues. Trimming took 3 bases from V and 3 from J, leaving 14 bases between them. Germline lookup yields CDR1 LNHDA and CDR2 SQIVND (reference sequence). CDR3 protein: CASSISGRYSNEKLFF. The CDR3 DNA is TGTGCCAGTAGTATTTCTGGGAGATACTCTAATGAAAAACTGTTTTTT.

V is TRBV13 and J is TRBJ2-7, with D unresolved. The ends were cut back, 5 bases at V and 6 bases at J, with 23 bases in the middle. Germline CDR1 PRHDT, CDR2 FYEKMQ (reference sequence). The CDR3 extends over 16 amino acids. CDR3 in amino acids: CASSPPPDLKGREQYF. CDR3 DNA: TGTGCCAGCAGCCCGCCTCCCGACTTGAAAGGCCGCGAGCAGTACTTC.

The CDR3 nucleotides are TGTGCCAGCAGCCACACTAGCGGGAGGGCCACAGATACGCAGTATTTT. As protein: CASSHTSGRATDTQYF. The chain has TRBV21-1 and TRBJ2-3; the DNA was not compared with TRBD2, the D call given in the table. TRBV21-1 constitutes a pseudogene. This CDR3 spans 16 amino acids.